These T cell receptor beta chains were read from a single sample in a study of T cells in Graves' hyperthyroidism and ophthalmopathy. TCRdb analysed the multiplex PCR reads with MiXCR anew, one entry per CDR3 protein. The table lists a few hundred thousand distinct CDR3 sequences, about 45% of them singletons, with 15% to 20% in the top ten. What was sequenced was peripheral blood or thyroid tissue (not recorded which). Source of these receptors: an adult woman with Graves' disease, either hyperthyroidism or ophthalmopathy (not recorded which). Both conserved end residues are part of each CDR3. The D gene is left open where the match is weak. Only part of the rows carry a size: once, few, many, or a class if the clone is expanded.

TGCAGCGTTGAATCGACAGGCGAAATCAGGGGCTACACCTTC,CSVESTGEIRGYTF,14,TRBV29-1,TRBJ1-2,-,many
TGTGCCAGCAGTTTCAGGGCTAGCAATCGGCCCCAGCATTTT,CASSFRASNRPQHF,14,TRBV27,TRBJ1-5,-,-
TGTGCCAGCAGCCTTTTGGGTAGAGGGAGAAGGGGCTACGAGCAGTACTTC,CASSLLGRGRRGYEQYF,17,TRBV7-2,TRBJ2-7,-,once
TGTGCCAGTAGCCACGGGACAGCCCGAAACCGCTATGGCTACACCTTC,CASSHGTARNRYGYTF,16,TRBV19,TRBJ1-2,TRBD1,many
TGCAGCGCCAGCCTAGGGATATCAGGGCCCCAGCATTTT,CSASLGISGPQHF,13,TRBV29-1,TRBJ1-5,-,few
TGTGCCAGCAGCTCTACGACAGGGGTTAGAGAGACCCAGTACTTC,CASSSTTGVRETQYF,15,TRBV7-9,TRBJ2-5,TRBD1,many
TGTGCCAGCAGTCTAACGGGGGGAGAAGGTTCACCCCTCCACTTT,CASSLTGGEGSPLHF,15,TRBV6-1,TRBJ1-6,-,-
TGTGCTAGGCCCGCAGGGCTATTGCAGTTCTTC,CARPAGLLQFF,11,TRBV25-1,TRBJ2-1,-,-
TGTGCCAGCAGCTTACCGGGACACCTCTATGGCTACACCTTC,CASSLPGHLYGYTF,14,TRBV7-2,TRBJ1-2,-,-
TGTGCCAGCAGGGGGACCGCCTCCTACGAGCAGTACTTC,CASRGTASYEQYF,13,TRBV2,TRBJ2-7,-,many
TGTGCCAGCAGTTCTTTCCGGGACAGGGGGCGAGAAAAACTGTTTTTT,CASSSFRDRGREKLFF,16,TRBV28,TRBJ1-4,TRBD1,few
TGTGCCAGCAGCATGGACAGGGGGCCTTACGAGCAGTACTTC,CASSMDRGPYEQYF,14,TRBV7-8,TRBJ2-7,TRBD1,many
TGTGCCAGCACCGGACAGGGGCACACTGAAGCTTTCTTT,CASTGQGHTEAFF,13,TRBV12-3/TRBV12-4,TRBJ1-1,TRBD1,many
TGTGCCAGCAGTCGGACAACAGGGAGGAATGGCTACACCTTC,CASSRTTGRNGYTF,14,TRBV25-1,TRBJ1-2,-,-
TGTGCCAGCAGCTCATCAGGGACAACGCAGTATTTT,CASSSSGTTQYF,12,TRBV14,TRBJ2-3,-,few
TGTGCCAGCAGCGGACAGGGTACTAGCAACGAGCAGTACTTC,CASSGQGTSNEQYF,14,TRBV9,TRBJ2-7,-,-
TGCAGTGCTAAGAGCGGGGGGAGATACGAGCAGTACTTC,CSAKSGGRYEQYF,13,TRBV20-1,TRBJ2-7,TRBD2,-
TGTGCCAGCAGTGTCGGTCTATCGACAGGGGGAAATCAGCCCCAGCATTTT,CASSVGLSTGGNQPQHF,17,TRBV6-1,TRBJ1-5,TRBD1,many
TGTGCCATTGTCGATGGGGGGCAGACCTACGAGCAGTACTTC,CAIVDGGQTYEQYF,14,TRBV7-9,TRBJ2-7,-,many
TGCAGCGTTGAGGCTGGTCCCTGGGGGACCCAGTACTTC,CSVEAGPWGTQYF,13,TRBV29-1,TRBJ2-5,-,-
TGTGCCAGCAGCCCCCAGCGGGGGGCCTACGAGCAGTACTTC,CASSPQRGAYEQYF,14,TRBV7-2,TRBJ2-7,TRBD2,few
TGCAGCGTTGCGTCGGGTGGGCAAAGCAATCAGCCCCAGCATTTT,CSVASGGQSNQPQHF,15,TRBV29-1,TRBJ1-5,-,-
TGTGCCACCAGCAGGGACAGGGGACGCCAAGAGACCCAGTACTTC,CATSRDRGRQETQYF,15,TRBV15,TRBJ2-5,TRBD1,many
TGCGCCAGCTTCCGGACTAGCGGGAGGAGCACAGATACGCAGTATTTT,CASFRTSGRSTDTQYF,16,TRBV5-1,TRBJ2-3,TRBD2,few